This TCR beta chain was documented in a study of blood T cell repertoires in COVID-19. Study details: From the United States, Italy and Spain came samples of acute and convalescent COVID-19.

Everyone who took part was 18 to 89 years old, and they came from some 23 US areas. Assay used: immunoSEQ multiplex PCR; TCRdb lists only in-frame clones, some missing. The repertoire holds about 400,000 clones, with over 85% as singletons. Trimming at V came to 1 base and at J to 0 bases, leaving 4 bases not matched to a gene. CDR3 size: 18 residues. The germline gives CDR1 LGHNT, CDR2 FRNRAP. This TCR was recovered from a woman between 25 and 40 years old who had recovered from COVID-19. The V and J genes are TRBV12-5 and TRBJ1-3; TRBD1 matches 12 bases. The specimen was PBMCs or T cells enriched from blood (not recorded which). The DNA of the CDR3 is TGTGCTAGTGGTTTGGGCGGGACAGGGGGCGTCTCTGGAAACACCATATATTTT. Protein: CASGLGGTGGVSGNTIYF.